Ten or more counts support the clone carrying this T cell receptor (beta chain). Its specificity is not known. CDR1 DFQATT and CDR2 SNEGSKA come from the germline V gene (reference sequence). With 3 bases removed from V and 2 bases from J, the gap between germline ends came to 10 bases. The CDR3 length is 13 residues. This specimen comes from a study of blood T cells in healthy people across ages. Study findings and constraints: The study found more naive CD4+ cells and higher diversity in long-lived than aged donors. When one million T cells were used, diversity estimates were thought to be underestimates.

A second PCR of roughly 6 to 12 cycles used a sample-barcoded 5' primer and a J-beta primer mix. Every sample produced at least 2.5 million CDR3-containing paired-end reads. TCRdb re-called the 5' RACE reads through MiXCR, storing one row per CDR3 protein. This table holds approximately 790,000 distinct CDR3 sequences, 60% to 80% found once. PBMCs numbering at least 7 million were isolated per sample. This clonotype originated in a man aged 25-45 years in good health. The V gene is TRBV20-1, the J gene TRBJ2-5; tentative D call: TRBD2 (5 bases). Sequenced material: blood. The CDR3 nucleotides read TGCAGTGCTAGTCACGGGGAGCAAGAGACCCAGTACTTC. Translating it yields CSASHGEQETQYF.